There are a few counts of the clone carrying this T cell receptor beta chain. Its target is unknown. These data belong to a study of OX40 agonist ivuxolimab in advanced cancers. Overall study: A mean age of around 60 years, range roughly 20 to 79, was recorded, and roughly 80% were male. Partial responses were seen in three patients, one with hepatocellular carcinoma and two with cutaneous melanoma.

CDR1 is SGHRS, CDR2 YFSETQ, per germline. The CDR3 consists of 14 residues. Deletions cut 0 bases from V and 7 bases from J, with 11 bases between. Profiled with immunoSEQ multiplex PCR; TCRdb holds only in-frame clones, not every one. The data contain under 25,000 clones, approximately 80% of them singletons. Study-wide findings and caveats: At 0.1 to 3.0 mg/kg and by week 6, clonal expansion occurred in CD4+ and CD8+ blood T cells. Certain nonresponders likewise exhibited a low normalized T-cell clonal expansion.

The clonotype originates from an adult with an advanced solid tumor such as melanoma, head and neck, liver or kidney cancer. Sequences were derived from CD4+ or CD8+ T cells sorted from blood, sampled in a trial of the OX40 agonist ivuxolimab. The chain links TRBV5-1 to TRBJ1-5; maybe TRBD1 (6 bases). The CDR3 bases are TGCGCCAGCAGCTTGGGCGGGGGCGAGCAGCCCCAGCATTTT. This encodes CASSLGGGEQPQHF.